Listed below are T cell receptor beta chains from one sample, sequenced in a study of blood T cell repertoires in COVID-19. Only in-frame clones appear in the TCRdb table, and some are missing; sequencing was by immunoSEQ multiplex PCR. The table records fewer than 200,000 clones, 83% of them present only once. Material for sequencing was peripheral blood. Source of these receptors: a woman in her seventies with COVID-19, enrolled during active disease. Each CDR3 is given with its conserved first and last residue. A D gene is named only where the DNA matches it firmly. A clone size is listed for some rows: how often the clone was seen (once, few, many), or a class if it is expanded.

J | D | size | V | CDR3 | DNA
TRBJ2-5 | NA | once | TRBV5-1 | CASKPGRGKTGETQYF | TGCGCCAGCAAGCCGGGAAGGGGGAAGACGGGGGAGACCCAGTACTTC
TRBJ2-3 | TRBD2 | NA | TRBV5-4 | CASSLLAGGDLTQYF | TGTGCCAGCAGCTTACTAGCGGGAGGGGATCTTACGCAGTATTTT
TRBJ2-1 | NA | NA | TRBV2 | CASSKRGGEQFF | TGTGCCAGCAGTAAAAGGGGGGGTGAGCAGTTCTTC
TRBJ2-5 | NA | once | TRBV5-4 | CASSPGTLETQYF | TGTGCCAGCAGCCCCGGGACTCTAGAGACCCAGTACTTC
TRBJ2-3 | NA | once | TRBV5-1 | CASSFAGGTDTQYF | TGCGCCAGCAGCTTCGCAGGGGGCACAGATACGCAGTATTTT
TRBJ1-6 | NA | NA | TRBV5-5 | CASSLTGSYNSPLHF | TGTGCCAGCAGCTTGACAGGCTCCTATAATTCACCCCTCCACTTT
TRBJ1-2 | TRBD1 | few | TRBV5-1 | CASSPQGEYGYTF | TGCGCCAGCAGCCCCCAGGGGGAATATGGCTACACCTTC
TRBJ2-5 | NA | once | TRBV3-1/TRBV3-2 | CASSLGGAGNQETQYF | TGTGCCAGCAGCCTAGGAGGGGCAGGCAACCAAGAGACCCAGTACTTC
TRBJ2-3 | TRBD1 | NA | TRBV7-9 | CASSHSGTGGIDTQYF | TGTGCCAGCAGCCATTCCGGGACAGGGGGCATAGATACGCAGTATTTT
TRBJ1-5 | TRBD1 | NA | TRBV2 | CASSLGTGGYQPQHF | TGTGCCAGCAGTCTCGGGACAGGGGGGTATCAGCCCCAGCATTTT
TRBJ2-1 | NA | NA | TRBV4-2 | CASSQDRRSNEQFF | TGTGCCAGCAGCCAAGATCGTCGGAGCAATGAGCAGTTCTTC
TRBJ1-1 | TRBD1 | NA | TRBV6-1 | CASSERRQGDFF | TGTGCCAGCAGTGAAAGGCGGCAGGGGGATTTCTTT
TRBJ2-6 | TRBD1 | once | TRBV2 | CASSRTGNGANVLTF | TGTGCCAGCAGCCGGACAGGGAATGGGGCCAACGTCCTGACTTTC
TRBJ2-5 | TRBD1 | NA | TRBV2 | CASSGQGETQYF | TGTGCCAGCAGTGGACAGGGGGAGACCCAGTACTTC
TRBJ2-5 | NA | NA | TRBV5-1 | CASSLGVVETQYF | TGCGCCAGCAGCCTAGGGGTAGTGGAGACCCAGTACTTC
TRBJ2-1 | NA | once | TRBV13 | CASSPEGYPISSYNEQFF | TGTGCCAGCAGCCCGGAGGGCTACCCCATCAGCTCCTACAATGAGCAGTTCTTC
TRBJ2-1 | TRBD2 | NA | TRBV24-1 | CATSDLQLGGRGNEQFF | TGTGCCACCAGTGATTTGCAATTGGGCGGGAGGGGTAATGAGCAGTTCTTC
TRBJ1-1 | NA | NA | TRBV5-6 | CASSSLGGQKNTEAFF | TGTGCCAGCAGCTCCCTAGGAGGCCAGAAGAACACTGAAGCTTTCTTT